The rows below give T cell receptor beta chains drawn from one sample of a study of blood T cell repertoires in COVID-19. Using immunoSEQ multiplex PCR, the repertoire was profiled, and TCRdb retains in-frame clones only, with some absent. The sample carries about 120,000 clones, almost 70% recorded once. The sample taken for sequencing was peripheral blood. The receptors come from a woman in her seventies with acute or convalescent COVID-19. Each CDR3 is given with its conserved first and last residue. A D gene is named only where the DNA matches it firmly. Not every row has a clone size; where given, it reads once, few, many or a size class.

j_gene: TRBJ2-1; v_gene: TRBV9; len: 19; abundance: .; d_gene: TRBD1; CDR3nt: TGTGCCAGCACCGTTGGGGACAGAACCCGACCGAGCTCCTACAATGAGCAGTTCTTC; CDR3aa: CASTVGDRTRPSSYNEQFF
j_gene: TRBJ2-7; v_gene: TRBV7-8; len: 15; abundance: .; d_gene: TRBD1; CDR3nt: TGTGCCAGCAGCTTAGCACCGGGACAGGGTGCTGAGCAGTACTTC; CDR3aa: CASSLAPGQGAEQYF
j_gene: TRBJ1-2; v_gene: TRBV28; len: 14; abundance: .; d_gene: TRBD1; CDR3nt: TGTGCCAGCAGTTTTCCTGGACAGGGGTATGGCTACACCTTC; CDR3aa: CASSFPGQGYGYTF
j_gene: TRBJ1-6; v_gene: TRBV19; len: 14; abundance: .; d_gene: .; CDR3nt: TGTGCCAGTACGACCCCGGGGGATAATTCACCCCTCCACTTT; CDR3aa: CASTTPGDNSPLHF
j_gene: TRBJ1-1; v_gene: TRBV9; len: 15; abundance: .; d_gene: .; CDR3nt: TGTGCCAGCAGCCCTGGACGTCGGGGGAACACTGAAGCTTTCTTT; CDR3aa: CASSPGRRGNTEAFF
j_gene: TRBJ1-4; v_gene: TRBV18; len: 15; abundance: .; d_gene: TRBD1; CDR3nt: TGTGCCAGCTCACTCAATCAGGGGGAAAGAGAAAAACTGTTTTTT; CDR3aa: CASSLNQGEREKLFF
j_gene: TRBJ1-2; v_gene: TRBV19; len: 14; abundance: .; d_gene: TRBD1; CDR3nt: TGTGCCAGTAACGGGGACAGGGGTAACTATGGCTACACCTTC; CDR3aa: CASNGDRGNYGYTF
j_gene: TRBJ1-5; v_gene: TRBV11-3; len: 15; abundance: .; d_gene: .; CDR3nt: TGTGCCAGCAGCTTAGGGGCAGGTCCCAATCAGCCCCAGCATTTT; CDR3aa: CASSLGAGPNQPQHF
j_gene: TRBJ1-2; v_gene: TRBV24-1; len: 12; abundance: few; d_gene: .; CDR3nt: TGTGCCACCAGTGATTCAGGGGTTGGCTACACCTTC; CDR3aa: CATSDSGVGYTF
j_gene: TRBJ2-2; v_gene: TRBV11-2; len: 14; abundance: .; d_gene: .; CDR3nt: TGTGCCAGCAGTCCGAGAGCAGGGGTTGGGGAGCTGTTTTTT; CDR3aa: CASSPRAGVGELFF
j_gene: TRBJ2-2; v_gene: TRBV18; len: 17; abundance: .; d_gene: TRBD1; CDR3nt: TGTGCCAGCTCATCCCTTCGGCAGGGGGCGAACACCGGGGAGCTGTTTTTT; CDR3aa: CASSSLRQGANTGELFF
j_gene: TRBJ2-3; v_gene: TRBV14; len: 14; abundance: .; d_gene: TRBD2; CDR3nt: TGTGCCAGCAGCCCCGGGACTAACACAGATACGCAGTATTTT; CDR3aa: CASSPGTNTDTQYF
j_gene: TRBJ2-7; v_gene: TRBV9; len: 16; abundance: few; d_gene: TRBD2; CDR3nt: TGTGCCAGCACCCTTAGCGGACTAGCGGGAGTCGACGAGCAGTACTTC; CDR3aa: CASTLSGLAGVDEQYF
j_gene: TRBJ2-6; v_gene: TRBV7-9; len: 18; abundance: .; d_gene: TRBD1; CDR3nt: TGTGCCAGCAGCTTGTCCGGGACAGGGAGACCTGGGGCCAACGTCCTGACTTTC; CDR3aa: CASSLSGTGRPGANVLTF
j_gene: TRBJ1-2; v_gene: TRBV7-2; len: 15; abundance: once; d_gene: .; CDR3nt: TGTGCCAGCAGCTTAGCTCAGGAAGTTGGATATGGCTACACCTTC; CDR3aa: CASSLAQEVGYGYTF
j_gene: TRBJ2-2; v_gene: TRBV7-6; len: 13; abundance: .; d_gene: .; CDR3nt: TGTGCCAGCAGGAGGGTGCAGTCCGGGGAGCTGTTTTTT; CDR3aa: CASRRVQSGELFF
j_gene: TRBJ2-5; v_gene: TRBV27; len: 17; abundance: few; d_gene: .; CDR3nt: TGTGCCAGCAGTTTAAAGGGTTTTCGGGAGAAGGGGGAGACCCAGTACTTC; CDR3aa: CASSLKGFREKGETQYF
j_gene: TRBJ2-6; v_gene: TRBV6-5; len: 15; abundance: .; d_gene: .; CDR3nt: TGTGCCAGCAGCTTTAGTAGCTCTGGGGCCAACGTCCTGACTTTC; CDR3aa: CASSFSSSGANVLTF
j_gene: TRBJ2-5; v_gene: TRBV28; len: 13; abundance: .; d_gene: .; CDR3nt: TGTGCCAGCAGTTTGAGTCGGCAAGAGACCCAGTACTTC; CDR3aa: CASSLSRQETQYF
j_gene: TRBJ1-2; v_gene: TRBV7-2; len: 15; abundance: .; d_gene: .; CDR3nt: TGTGCCAGCAGCTTAGGATTCGGGGTGTACTATGGCTACACCTTC; CDR3aa: CASSLGFGVYYGYTF
j_gene: TRBJ2-2; v_gene: TRBV5-6; len: 15; abundance: once; d_gene: .; CDR3nt: TGTGCCAGCAGCCTCGACAGTCTTTACACCGGGGAGCTGTTTTTT; CDR3aa: CASSLDSLYTGELFF
j_gene: TRBJ2-3; v_gene: TRBV21-1; len: 15; abundance: .; d_gene: .; CDR3nt: TGTGCCAGCAACCAGGAGGGACCGACGCCAGATACGCAGTATTTT; CDR3aa: CASNQEGPTPDTQYF
j_gene: TRBJ1-5; v_gene: TRBV30; len: 15; abundance: few; d_gene: .; CDR3nt: TGTGCCTGGACCCCCTCGGGTAGGAGCAATCAGCCCCAGCATTTT; CDR3aa: CAWTPSGRSNQPQHF
j_gene: TRBJ2-7; v_gene: TRBV13; len: 14; abundance: .; d_gene: .; CDR3nt: TGTGCCAGCAGCTACAGGGAGGGCCCCTACGAGCAGTACTTC; CDR3aa: CASSYREGPYEQYF
j_gene: TRBJ2-1; v_gene: TRBV7-9; len: 17; abundance: .; d_gene: .; CDR3nt: TGTGCCAGCAGCTTAGGGACCCGAAACGGGGGTTACAATGAGCAGTTCTTC; CDR3aa: CASSLGTRNGGYNEQFF
j_gene: TRBJ2-3; v_gene: TRBV4-3; len: 16; abundance: few; d_gene: TRBD2; CDR3nt: TGCGCCAGCAGCCAATACGGCGGGGGGGGGACAGATACGCAGTATTTT; CDR3aa: CASSQYGGGGTDTQYF
j_gene: TRBJ2-7; v_gene: TRBV29-1; len: 12; abundance: many; d_gene: TRBD1; CDR3nt: TGCAGCGTCGGGACAGTCTCGGCGGAGCAGTACTTC; CDR3aa: CSVGTVSAEQYF
j_gene: TRBJ2-5; v_gene: TRBV10-2; len: 15; abundance: .; d_gene: TRBD2; CDR3nt: TGCGCCAGCAGTGTCTCCGGGGGGAAGAAGGAGACCCAGTACTTC; CDR3aa: CASSVSGGKKETQYF
j_gene: TRBJ1-2; v_gene: TRBV14; len: 13; abundance: .; d_gene: .; CDR3nt: TGTGCCAGCAGCCAATTCCCACATGGTGGCTACACCTTC; CDR3aa: CASSQFPHGGYTF
j_gene: TRBJ2-3; v_gene: TRBV28; len: 16; abundance: .; d_gene: TRBD2; CDR3nt: TGTGCCAGCAGTGCCCCCGGGACGGGGGGAACAGATACGCAGTATTTT; CDR3aa: CASSAPGTGGTDTQYF
j_gene: TRBJ1-5; v_gene: TRBV19; len: 16; abundance: .; d_gene: .; CDR3nt: TGTGCCAGTACCCGTTTAGGGACGGGGGGCAATCAGCCCCAGCATTTT; CDR3aa: CASTRLGTGGNQPQHF
j_gene: TRBJ2-3; v_gene: TRBV5-1; len: 16; abundance: .; d_gene: TRBD2; CDR3nt: TGCGCCAGCACCCCCCGAGGGACTAGCGGGATCTATACGCAGTATTTT; CDR3aa: CASTPRGTSGIYTQYF
j_gene: TRBJ1-2; v_gene: TRBV6-5; len: 13; abundance: many; d_gene: TRBD1; CDR3nt: TGTGCCAGCAGGGACAGGGGTCCCTATGGCTACACCTTC; CDR3aa: CASRDRGPYGYTF
j_gene: TRBJ2-7; v_gene: TRBV5-5; len: 16; abundance: .; d_gene: TRBD1; CDR3nt: TGTGCCAGCACGCTGGGGGGACAGGGGTTCCCCCACGAGCAGTACTTC; CDR3aa: CASTLGGQGFPHEQYF
j_gene: TRBJ2-1; v_gene: TRBV11-2; len: 13; abundance: .; d_gene: TRBD1; CDR3nt: TGTGCCAGCAGCTCCCAGGGGGCGGGTGAGCAGTTCTTC; CDR3aa: CASSSQGAGEQFF
j_gene: TRBJ1-6; v_gene: TRBV19; len: 15; abundance: .; d_gene: TRBD1; CDR3nt: TGTGCCAGTAATTTACAGGGGACAGGGAATTCACCCCTCCACTTT; CDR3aa: CASNLQGTGNSPLHF
j_gene: TRBJ1-2; v_gene: TRBV30; len: 14; abundance: .; d_gene: .; CDR3nt: TGTGCCTGGAGATGGGGGGACGGTAACTATGGCTACACCTTC; CDR3aa: CAWRWGDGNYGYTF
j_gene: TRBJ2-7; v_gene: TRBV27; len: 15; abundance: few; d_gene: .; CDR3nt: TGTGCCAGCAGTTCCCCTGCGCAGCCAAGGAGGGAGCAGTACTTC; CDR3aa: CASSSPAQPRREQYF
j_gene: TRBJ2-7; v_gene: TRBV19; len: 12; abundance: .; d_gene: .; CDR3nt: TGTGCCAGTAGTGCAGGGGGGTACGAGCAGTACTTC; CDR3aa: CASSAGGYEQYF
j_gene: TRBJ2-5; v_gene: TRBV30; len: 16; abundance: once; d_gene: TRBD2; CDR3nt: TGTGCCTGGAGTGTGGGGACTAGCGGGTACCAAGAGACCCAGTACTTC; CDR3aa: CAWSVGTSGYQETQYF
j_gene: TRBJ1-1; v_gene: TRBV7-2; len: 14; abundance: .; d_gene: TRBD1; CDR3nt: TGTGCCAGCAGCGCCCAGACAGGGGGCACTGAAGCTTTCTTT; CDR3aa: CASSAQTGGTEAFF
j_gene: TRBJ1-2; v_gene: TRBV6-5; len: 15; abundance: .; d_gene: .; CDR3nt: TGTGCCAGCAGTTACGAGGGGACTCCTTACTATGGCTACACCTTC; CDR3aa: CASSYEGTPYYGYTF
j_gene: TRBJ1-5; v_gene: TRBV10-3; len: 13; abundance: .; d_gene: TRBD1; CDR3nt: TGTGCCATCAGGGACAGGGACAATCAGCCCCAGCATTTT; CDR3aa: CAIRDRDNQPQHF
j_gene: TRBJ2-3; v_gene: TRBV5-5; len: 15; abundance: .; d_gene: TRBD1; CDR3nt: TGTGCCAGCAGCTTAACGACAGGGGGAGGAGATACGCAGTATTTT; CDR3aa: CASSLTTGGGDTQYF
j_gene: TRBJ1-2; v_gene: TRBV6-5; len: 13; abundance: .; d_gene: .; CDR3nt: .; CDR3aa: CASILGADYGYTF
j_gene: TRBJ2-7; v_gene: TRBV5-6; len: 14; abundance: .; d_gene: TRBD1; CDR3nt: TGTGCCAGCAGCCCGAGGTTTGGGACAGGAGAGCAGTACTTC; CDR3aa: CASSPRFGTGEQYF